The present TCR beta chain was sequenced within a study of shared clonotypes between healthy human individuals. Across several immunoSEQ plates, the genomic DNA of each subset was split evenly. Profiling relied on immunoSEQ multiplex PCR, and the TCRdb table lists in-frame clones only, not all of them. This sample carries 2.3 million or so clones, 90% to 95% of them seen once, and the ten largest clones take about 0.37%. The sequence was collected from a young man in good health. Some clones in this sample may be carry-over from other donors' samples. Material: naive CD4+ T cells from PBMCs. Noted subset: CD45RA+ positively selected.

For the CDR3, the DNA is TGTGCCAGCAGCCGTACGACAGTGAGCTCTGGGGCCAACGTCCTGACTTTC. It is translated as CASSRTTVSSGANVLTF. The V call is TRBV5-4, the J call TRBJ2-6; D perhaps matches TRBD1 (5 bases). This CDR3 is built from 17 residues. V was pared by 4 bases and J by 0 bases, with 14 bases between. CDR1 and CDR2 from the germline V gene are SGHNT and YYREEE (reference sequence).